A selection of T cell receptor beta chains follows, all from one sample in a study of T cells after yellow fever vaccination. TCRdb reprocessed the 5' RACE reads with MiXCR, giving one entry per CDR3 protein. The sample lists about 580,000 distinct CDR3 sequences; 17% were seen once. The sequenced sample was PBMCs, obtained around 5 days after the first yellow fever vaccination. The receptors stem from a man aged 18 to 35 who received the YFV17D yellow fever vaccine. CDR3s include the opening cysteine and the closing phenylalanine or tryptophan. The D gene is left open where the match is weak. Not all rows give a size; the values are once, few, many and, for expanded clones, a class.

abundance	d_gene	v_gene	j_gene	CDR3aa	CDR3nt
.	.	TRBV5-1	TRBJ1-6	CASSGNYDSPLHF	TGCGCCAGCAGTGGCAACTACGATTCACCCCTCCACTTT
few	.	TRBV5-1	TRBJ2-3	CASSVRTGGSTDTQYF	TGCGCCAGCAGCGTCCGGACGGGGGGCAGCACAGATACGCAGTATTTT
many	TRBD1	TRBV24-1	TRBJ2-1	CATSDPGTGDEQFF	TGTGCCACCAGTGATCCCGGGACAGGAGATGAGCAGTTCTTC
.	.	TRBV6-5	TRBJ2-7	CASSYDQGAPYPYEQYF	TGTGCCAGCAGTTACGACCAAGGGGCCCCTTACCCATACGAGCAGTACTTC
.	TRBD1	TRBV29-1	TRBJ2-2	CSADGQGADGELFF	TGCAGCGCCGATGGACAGGGGGCCGACGGGGAGCTGTTTTTT
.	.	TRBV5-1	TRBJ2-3	CASSRLSPGPGTDTQYF	TGCGCCAGCAGCCGACTCAGTCCGGGACCCGGGACAGATACGCAGTATTTT
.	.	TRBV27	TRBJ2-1	CASRPRGSYNEQFF	TGTGCCAGCAGGCCACGGGGGAGCTACAATGAGCAGTTCTTC
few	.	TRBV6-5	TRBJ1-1	CASSPHRASNTEAFF	TGTGCCAGCAGTCCCCACAGGGCCTCGAACACTGAAGCTTTCTTT
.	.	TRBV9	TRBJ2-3	CASSVERAGTDMQYF	TGTGCCAGCAGCGTAGAGCGGGCTGGCACAGATATGCAGTATTTT
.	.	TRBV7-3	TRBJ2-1	CASSSSSVAYNEQFF	TGTGCCAGCAGCTCCTCTAGCGTGGCCTACAATGAGCAGTTCTTC
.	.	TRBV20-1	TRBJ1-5	CSARDGRFSNQPQHF	TGCAGTGCCCGTGACGGACGGTTTAGCAATCAGCCCCAGCATTTT
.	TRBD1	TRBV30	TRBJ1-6	CAWDRGNSPLHF	TGTGCCTGGGACAGGGGTAATTCACCCCTCCACTTT
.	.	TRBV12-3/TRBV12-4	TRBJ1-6	CASSWRSSPLHF	TGTGCCAGCAGTTGGAGGAGTTCACCCCTCCACTTT
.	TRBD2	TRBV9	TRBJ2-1	CASSDKSGGALYEQFF	TGTGCCAGCAGCGACAAGAGCGGGGGGGCCCTGTATGAGCAGTTCTTC
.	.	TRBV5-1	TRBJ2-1	CASREGKSYNEQFF	TGCGCCAGCAGGGAGGGCAAATCCTACAATGAGCAGTTCTTC
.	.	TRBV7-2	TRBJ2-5	CASSFFNGETQYF	TGTGCCAGCAGCTTCTTTAACGGAGAGACCCAGTACTTC
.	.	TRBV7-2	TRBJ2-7	CASSAGVINEQYF	TGTGCCAGCAGCGCAGGGGTTATCAACGAGCAGTACTTC
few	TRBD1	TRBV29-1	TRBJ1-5	CSAFTGGHQPQHF	TGCAGCGCCTTCACAGGGGGTCATCAGCCCCAGCATTTT
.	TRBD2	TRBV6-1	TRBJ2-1	CASSLHPRGGHNELFF	TGTGCCAGCAGTCTTCACCCCCGGGGGGGCCACAATGAGCTGTTCTTC
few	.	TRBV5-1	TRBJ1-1	CASSSPSGAGTEAFF	TGCGCCAGCAGTTCTCCCTCGGGGGCTGGCACTGAAGCTTTCTTT
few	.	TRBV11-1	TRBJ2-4	CASSPDGIALREAKNIQYF	TGTGCCAGCAGCCCCGACGGGATAGCTTTACGGGAAGCCAAAAACATTCAGTACTTC
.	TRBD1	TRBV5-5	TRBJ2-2	CASSSTDAHRGNTGELFF	TGTGCCAGCAGCTCAACGGACGCCCACAGGGGTAACACCGGGGAGCTGTTTTTT
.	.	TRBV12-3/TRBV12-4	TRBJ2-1	CASSGLEARGRSEQFF	TGTGCCAGCAGTGGTCTCGAGGCAAGGGGACGGTCAGAGCAGTTCTTC
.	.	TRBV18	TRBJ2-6	CASSPRQADSGANVLTF	TGTGCCAGCTCACCCCGACAGGCCGACTCTGGGGCCAACGTCCTGACTTTC
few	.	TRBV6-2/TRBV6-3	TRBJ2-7	CASSEDRPGGWDYEQYF	TGTGCCAGCAGCGAAGACAGGCCGGGAGGCTGGGATTACGAGCAGTACTTC
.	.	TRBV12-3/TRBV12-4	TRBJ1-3	CASSKQGGGNTIYF	TGTGCCAGCAGTAAACAGGGCGGTGGAAACACCATATATTTT
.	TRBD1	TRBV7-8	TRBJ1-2	CASSWQEGQGNWGYTF	TGTGCCAGCAGTTGGCAGGAAGGACAGGGGAATTGGGGCTACACCTTC
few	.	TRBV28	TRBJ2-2	CASSLGRLDPGELFF	TGTGCCAGCAGCCTCGGCAGGCTAGATCCCGGGGAGCTGTTTTTT
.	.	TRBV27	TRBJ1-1	CASSLSPGQSAFF	TGTGCCAGCAGTTTATCTCCCGGACAGTCGGCTTTCTTT
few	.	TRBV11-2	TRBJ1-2	CASSFEWGSGYTF	TGTGCCAGCAGCTTCGAGTGGGGGAGCGGCTACACCTTC
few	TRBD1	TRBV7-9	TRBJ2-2	CASSYRDRKTGELFF	TGTGCCAGCAGCTACCGGGACAGGAAAACCGGGGAGCTGTTTTTT